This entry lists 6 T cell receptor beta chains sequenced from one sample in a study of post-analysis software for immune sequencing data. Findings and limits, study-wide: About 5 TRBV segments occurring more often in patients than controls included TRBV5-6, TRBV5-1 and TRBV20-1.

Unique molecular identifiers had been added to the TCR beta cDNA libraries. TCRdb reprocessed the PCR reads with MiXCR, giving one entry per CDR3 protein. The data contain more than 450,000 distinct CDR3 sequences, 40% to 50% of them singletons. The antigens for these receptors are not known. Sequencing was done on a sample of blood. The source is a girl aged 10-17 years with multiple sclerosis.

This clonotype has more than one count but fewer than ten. CDR3 coding DNA: TGCGCCAGCAGCTTCGGAAGGACAGAAAACTCCTACGAGCAGTACTTC. As protein: CASSFGRTENSYEQYF. The V and J genes are TRBV5-1 and TRBJ2-7; D perhaps matches TRBD1 (6 bases). There are 16 residues in the CDR3. V dropped 2 bases and J dropped 0 bases, with 15 bases sitting between them. Germline V gives CDR1 SGHRS, CDR2 YFSETQ.

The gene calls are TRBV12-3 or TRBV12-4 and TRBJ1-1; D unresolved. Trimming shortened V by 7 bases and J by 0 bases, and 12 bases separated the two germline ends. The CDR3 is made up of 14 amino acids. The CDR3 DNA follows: TGTGCCAGCAATCTCTGGGGAGTGAACACTGAAGCTTTCTTT. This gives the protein CASNLWGVNTEAFF.

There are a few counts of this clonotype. For the CDR3, the DNA is TGTGCCAGCAGCCCTCGGACTAGCGGGAGATTTGCCTACGAGCAGTACTTC. Translated: CASSPRTSGRFAYEQYF. The chain is built from TRBV3-1 and TRBJ2-7, with 13 bases matching TRBD2. Germline-derived CDR1 and CDR2 are LGHDT and YNNKEL (reference sequence). The CDR3 spans 17 residues. The J segment lost 2 bases and the V segment lost 4 bases, leaving 8 bases of the junction unmatched.

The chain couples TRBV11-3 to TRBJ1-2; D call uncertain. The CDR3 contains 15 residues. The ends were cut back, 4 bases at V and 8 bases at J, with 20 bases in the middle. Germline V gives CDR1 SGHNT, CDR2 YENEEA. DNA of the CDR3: TGTGCCAGCAGCTCGTCGGTCCATGAAGTGTACGGCTACACCTTC. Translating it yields CASSSSVHEVYGYTF.

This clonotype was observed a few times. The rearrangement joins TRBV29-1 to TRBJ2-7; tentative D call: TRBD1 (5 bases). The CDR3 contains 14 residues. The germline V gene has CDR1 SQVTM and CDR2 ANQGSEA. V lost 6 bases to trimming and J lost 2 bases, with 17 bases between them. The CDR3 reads CSVVRGSKPYEQYF. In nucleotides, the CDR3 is TGCAGCGTCGTTAGGGGCAGTAAGCCCTACGAGCAGTACTTC.

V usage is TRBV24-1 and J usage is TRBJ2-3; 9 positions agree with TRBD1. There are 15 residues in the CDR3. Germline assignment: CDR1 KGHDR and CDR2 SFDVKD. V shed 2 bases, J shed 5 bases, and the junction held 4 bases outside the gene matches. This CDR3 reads CATSDYRDRVDTQYF. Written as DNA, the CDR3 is TGTGCCACCAGTGATTATCGGGACAGGGTAGATACGCAGTATTTT.